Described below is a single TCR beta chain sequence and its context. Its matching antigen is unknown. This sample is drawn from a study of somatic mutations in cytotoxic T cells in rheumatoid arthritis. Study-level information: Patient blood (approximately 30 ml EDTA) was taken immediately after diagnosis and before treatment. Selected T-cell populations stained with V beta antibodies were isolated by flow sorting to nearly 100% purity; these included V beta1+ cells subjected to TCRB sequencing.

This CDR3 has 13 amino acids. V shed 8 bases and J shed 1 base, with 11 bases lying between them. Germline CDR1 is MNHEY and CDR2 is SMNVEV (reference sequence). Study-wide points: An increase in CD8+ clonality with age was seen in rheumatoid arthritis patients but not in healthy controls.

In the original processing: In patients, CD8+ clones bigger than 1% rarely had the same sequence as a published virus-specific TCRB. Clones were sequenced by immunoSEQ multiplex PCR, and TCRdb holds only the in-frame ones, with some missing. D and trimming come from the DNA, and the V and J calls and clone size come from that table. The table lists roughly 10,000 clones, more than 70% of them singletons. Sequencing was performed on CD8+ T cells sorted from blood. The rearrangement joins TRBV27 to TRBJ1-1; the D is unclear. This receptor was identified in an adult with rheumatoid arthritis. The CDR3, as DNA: TGTGCCAGCCTTTTGTATCCGAACACTGAAGCTTTCTTT. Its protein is CASLLYPNTEAFF.